This record looks at one T cell receptor beta chain sequence and its context. Its antigen is currently unknown. This entry belongs to a study of cytomegalovirus exposure and HLA in healthy donors. Study-wide results and caveats: Diagnosis of cytomegalovirus status made by the classifier reportedly showed high specificity and sensitivity.

This CDR3 comprises 14 residues. Germline trimming cut 8 bases from V and 10 bases from J; bases unmatched to any gene: 12. CDR1 is SGHTA, CDR2 FQGNSA, per germline. The primer mix had 60 Vbeta and 13 Jbeta primers. The data were produced by immunoSEQ multiplex PCR, yet TCRdb's version contains in-frame clones alone and is incomplete. Found here are 280,000 or so clones, 85% to 90% of them singletons; the top ten hold roughly 2.3%. The receptor's source is a woman between 18 and 29 years old in good health and CMV-seronegative. Sequencing was performed on PBMCs. The chain has TRBV7-2 and TRBJ2-1; 9 bases fit TRBD2. CDR3 DNA: TGTGCCAGCCGACGCGGGGGGGATGTGGTAGAGCAGTTCTTC. Translation gives CASRRGGDVVEQFF.